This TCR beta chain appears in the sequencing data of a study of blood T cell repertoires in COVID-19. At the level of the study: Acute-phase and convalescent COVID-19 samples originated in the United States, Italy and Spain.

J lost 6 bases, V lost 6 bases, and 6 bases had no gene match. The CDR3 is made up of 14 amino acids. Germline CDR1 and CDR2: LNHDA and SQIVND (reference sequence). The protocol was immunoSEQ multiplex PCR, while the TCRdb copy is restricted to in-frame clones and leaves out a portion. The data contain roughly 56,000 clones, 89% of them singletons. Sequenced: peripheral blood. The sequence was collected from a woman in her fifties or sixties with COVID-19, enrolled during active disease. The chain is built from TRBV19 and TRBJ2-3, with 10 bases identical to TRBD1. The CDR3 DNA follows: TGTGCCAGTAGCCCGGGACAGGGGACGGATACGCAGTATTTT. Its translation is CASSPGQGTDTQYF.